Listed below are T cell receptor beta chains from one sample, sequenced in a study of blood T cells in healthy people across ages. One entry per CDR3 protein, called by TCRdb with MiXCR from the 5' RACE reads. Of about 290,000 distinct CDR3 sequences listed, around 29% are singletons. Source material: blood. These receptors all come from a woman aged 70-85 years in good health. Each CDR3 is given with its conserved first and last residue. D genes are given only for firm matches. Only part of the rows carry a size: once, few, many, or a class if the clone is expanded.

CDR3	DNA	J	D	V	size
CASSLAWGGRNEKLFF	TGTGCCAGCAGCTTAGCGTGGGGGGGGCGGAATGAAAAACTGTTTTTT	TRBJ1-4	NA	TRBV7-2	few
CASRGGQGGQPQHF	TGTGCCAGCAGGGGGGGACAGGGAGGTCAGCCCCAGCATTTT	TRBJ1-5	TRBD1	TRBV12-3/TRBV12-4	NA
CASSIRTVSGANVLTF	TGTGCCAGCAGTATCAGGACGGTCTCTGGGGCCAACGTCCTGACTTTC	TRBJ2-6	NA	TRBV6-7	few
CILESSYEQYF	TGCATCCTGGAAAGCTCCTACGAGCAGTACTTC	TRBJ2-7	NA	TRBV20-1	NA
CASSLTGKSEQFF	TGTGCTAGCAGCCTTACAGGGAAATCTGAGCAGTTCTTC	TRBJ2-1	NA	TRBV7-7	NA
CASSRVRHLQPQHF	TGTGCCAGCAGCCGAGTTCGCCATCTTCAGCCCCAGCATTTT	TRBJ1-5	NA	TRBV11-3	few
CASKDTFLDEQYF	TGTGCCAGTAAGGACACTTTCCTGGACGAGCAGTACTTC	TRBJ2-7	NA	TRBV12-3/TRBV12-4	NA
CASTGHLAKNIQYF	TGTGCCAGCACGGGACACCTAGCCAAAAACATTCAGTACTTC	TRBJ2-4	NA	TRBV21-1	few
CASPPGTAPETQYF	TGTGCCAGTCCCCCCGGTACAGCCCCCGAGACCCAGTACTTC	TRBJ2-5	NA	TRBV7-9	NA
CASSSGQGLSYGYTF	TGTGCCAGCAGCTCAGGACAGGGGCTCTCTTATGGCTACACCTTC	TRBJ1-2	TRBD1	TRBV7-2	NA
CASQVGGHPDEKLFF	TGTGCCAGCCAGGTGGGTGGGCACCCCGATGAAAAACTGTTTTTT	TRBJ1-4	NA	TRBV28	few
CATGTSGTYNEQFF	TGTGCCACCGGGACTAGCGGGACATACAATGAGCAGTTCTTC	TRBJ2-1	TRBD2	TRBV7-9	NA
CASSSDGGNTEAFF	TGTGCCAGCAGCTCGGACGGAGGGAACACTGAAGCTTTCTTT	TRBJ1-1	NA	TRBV11-2	NA
CASSIRDGYGYTF	TGTGCCAGTAGTATCCGGGACGGCTATGGCTACACCTTC	TRBJ1-2	NA	TRBV19	many
CASSVIPGLGNEQFF	TGTGCCAGCAGCGTAATCCCCGGGTTGGGCAATGAGCAGTTCTTC	TRBJ2-1	NA	TRBV9	NA
CASPVGRERWTGELFF	TGTGCCAGTCCAGTCGGTCGGGAGAGGTGGACCGGGGAGCTGTTTTTT	TRBJ2-2	NA	TRBV19	NA